Listed here is a single TCR beta chain. The V gene lost 3 bases and the J gene lost 4 bases, with 10 bases spanning the gap. The CDR3 is 13 residues long. Germline CDR1 and CDR2: KGHSH and LQKENI. This sample is drawn from a study of preoperative IRX-2 immunotherapy in early breast cancer. Treatment given: preoperative locoregional IRX-2 cytokine immunotherapy. Patients received preoperative, locoregional IRX-2 cytokine immunotherapy in a phase Ib study. TCRdb's copy holds only in-frame clones and misses some; the assay was immunoSEQ multiplex PCR. Counted here are around 30,000 clones, 82% occurring once; the ten biggest clones make up 3% to 3.5%.

The V call is TRBV18, the J call TRBJ2-7, with D hard to call. This specimen was collected from a patient treated with IRX-2 immunotherapy. This clonotype was obtained from a human donor with breast cancer. The DNA of the CDR3 is TGTGCCAGCTCACCCGACAACGTTTACGAGCAGTACTTC. Translated: CASSPDNVYEQYF.